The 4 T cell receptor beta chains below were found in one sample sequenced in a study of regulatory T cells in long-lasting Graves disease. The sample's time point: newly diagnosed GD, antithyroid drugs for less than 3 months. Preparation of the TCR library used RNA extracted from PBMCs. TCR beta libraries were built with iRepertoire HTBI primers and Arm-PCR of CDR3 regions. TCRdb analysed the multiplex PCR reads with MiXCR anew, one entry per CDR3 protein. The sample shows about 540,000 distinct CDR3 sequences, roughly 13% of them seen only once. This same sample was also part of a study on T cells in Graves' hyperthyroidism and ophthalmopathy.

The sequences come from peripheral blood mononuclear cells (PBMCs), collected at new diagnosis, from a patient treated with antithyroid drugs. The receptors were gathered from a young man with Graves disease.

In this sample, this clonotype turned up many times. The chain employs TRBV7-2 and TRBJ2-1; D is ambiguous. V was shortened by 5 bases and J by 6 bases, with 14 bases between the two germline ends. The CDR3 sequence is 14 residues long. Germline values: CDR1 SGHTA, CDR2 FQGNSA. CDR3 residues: CASSPQVSPNEQFF. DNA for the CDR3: TGTGCCAGCAGCCCCCAGGTTAGCCCCAATGAGCAGTTCTTC.

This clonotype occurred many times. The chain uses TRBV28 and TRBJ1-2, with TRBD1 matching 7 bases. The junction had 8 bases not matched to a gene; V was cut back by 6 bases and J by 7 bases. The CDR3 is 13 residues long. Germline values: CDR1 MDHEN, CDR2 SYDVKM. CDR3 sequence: CASSPTGRSGYTF. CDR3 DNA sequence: TGTGCCAGCAGCCCGACAGGGAGGAGTGGCTACACCTTC.

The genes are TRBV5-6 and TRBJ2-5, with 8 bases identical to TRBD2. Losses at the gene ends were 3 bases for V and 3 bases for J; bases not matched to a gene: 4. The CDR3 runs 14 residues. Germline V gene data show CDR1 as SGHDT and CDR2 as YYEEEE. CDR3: CASSSGAGEETQYF. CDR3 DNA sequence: TGTGCCAGCAGCTCTGGAGCGGGGGAAGAGACCCAGTACTTC.

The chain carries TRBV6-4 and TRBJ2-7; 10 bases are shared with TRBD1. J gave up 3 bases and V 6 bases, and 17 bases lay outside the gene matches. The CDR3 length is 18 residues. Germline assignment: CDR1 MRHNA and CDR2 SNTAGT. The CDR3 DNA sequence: TGTGCCAGCAGCGACAGGGGGCTTTACCAGATAGGACGCTACGAGCAGTACTTC. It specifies CASSDRGLYQIGRYEQYF.